Presented here are 12 T cell receptor beta chains from one specimen sequenced in a study of T cells after yellow fever vaccination (dated by TCRdb to about 2019). The library was generated by 5' RACE. The instrument given in TCRdb is Illumina HiSeq 2500. The raw public data were reprocessed by TCRdb itself: fastp quality trimming at Q25, MiXCR clonotype calling, in-frame beta chains only. CDR3 protein sequences are deduplicated, and each keeps its most common genes and DNA. The sample includes about 340,000 distinct CDR3 sequences, with 8% to 10% observed a single time. Together, the top ten hold approximately 19% of the sample. What the treatment or condition label conveys for this sample: live attenuated yellow fever vaccine strain. The sample was PBMCs, taken on the day of the first yellow fever vaccination. Receptors were obtained from a man aged 18 to 30 who received the YFV17D yellow fever vaccine.

This sequence joins TRBV20-1 and TRBJ2-5; D is undetermined. Germline V gene lookup returns CDR1 DFQATT and CDR2 SNEGSKA (reference sequence). The CDR3 contains 12 residues. The germline V and J ends were trimmed by 1 base and 1 base, with 4 bases remaining between them. CDR3 nucleotides: TGCAGTGCTAGAGGCTTCCAAGAGACCCAGTACTTC. Translating it yields CSARGFQETQYF.

The V gene is TRBV7-2, the J gene TRBJ2-7; tentative D call: TRBD2 (6 bases). The V end was cut by 1 base, the J end by 2 bases, with 12 bases between. From germline, CDR1 is SGHTA and CDR2 FQGNSA. The CDR3 extends over 15 amino acids. The CDR3 sequence is CASSLGWGGTYEQYF. Here the CDR3 DNA reads TGTGCCAGCAGCTTAGGGTGGGGCGGGACCTACGAGCAGTACTTC.

This rearrangement joins TRBV7-2 to TRBJ2-3, with 7 bases identical to TRBD1. CDR1 SGHTA and CDR2 FQGNSA come from the germline V gene. With V trimmed by 1 base and J by 2 bases, 6 bases remained unmatched. The length of the CDR3 is 16 residues. The CDR3 sequence: CASSLEGARTTDTQYF. In nucleotides, the CDR3 is TGTGCCAGCAGCTTAGAGGGGGCCCGAACCACAGATACGCAGTATTTT.

V is TRBV4-1 and J is TRBJ1-2; D is perhaps TRBD1 (6 bases). The germline V and J ends were trimmed by 4 bases and 2 bases, with 14 bases remaining between them. Looked up from germline, CDR1 is MGHRA and CDR2 is YSYEKL. The CDR3 length is 15 residues. CDR3 sequence (DNA): TGCGCCAGCAGCCCGCCCCCGACAGGAAACTATGGCTACACCTTC. Protein product: CASSPPPTGNYGYTF.

The rearrangement links TRBV7-2 to TRBJ2-1; TRBD1 aligns across 7 bases. This CDR3 contains 13 residues. The germline CDR1 and CDR2 sequences are SGHTA and FQGNSA. Trimming at V came to 7 bases and at J to 5 bases, leaving 5 bases not matched to a gene. The CDR3: CASTPDRNNEQFF. Here the CDR3 DNA reads TGTGCCAGCACCCCGGACAGGAACAATGAGCAGTTCTTC.

Concerning this clonotype: This may come from a read error, since a much larger clone is one base off. V usage is TRBV3-1 and J usage is TRBJ1-4; maybe TRBD1 (5 bases). The CDR3 is 15 amino acids. Germline lookup yields CDR1 LGHDT and CDR2 YNNKEL (reference sequence). The CDR3 DNA sequence: TGTGCCTGCAGCCTCTCCGGGGGACCTAATGAAAAACTGTTTTTT. Protein product: CACSLSGGPNEKLFF.

This clonotype occurred a few times. The chain uses TRBV6-5 and TRBJ1-5; tentatively, D is TRBD1 (5 bases). The CDR3 runs to 16 residues. Germline lookup yields CDR1 MNHEY and CDR2 SVGAGI. The V end was cut by 2 bases, the J end by 1 base, with 12 bases between. CDR3: CASSYDGGASNQPQHF. In nucleotides, the CDR3 is TGTGCCAGCAGTTACGATGGTGGGGCGAGCAATCAGCCCCAGCATTTT.

The chain employs TRBV9 and TRBJ1-6; 9 bases are a match to TRBD1. The V segment lost 0 bases and the J segment 6 bases; nucleotides outside the gene matches: 1. CDR1 and CDR2 (germline): SGDLS, YYNGEE. The CDR3 has 15 amino acids. The CDR3 sequence: CASSVGQGVNSPLHF. The CDR3 nucleotides are TGTGCCAGCAGCGTAGGACAGGGGGTTAATTCACCCCTCCACTTT.

DNA of the CDR3: TGTGCCAGCTCAAGTCAGAAGGGCCAATTCTACAATGAGCAGTTCTTC. Its protein product is CASSSQKGQFYNEQFF. The chain links TRBV18 to TRBJ2-1; D unclear. The CDR3 extends over 16 amino acids. The V gene's germline CDR1 is KGHSH and CDR2 LQKENI. V was pared by 5 bases and J by 3 bases, with 17 bases between.

V usage is TRBV11-2 and J usage is TRBJ2-5, with 7 bases lining up with TRBD2. The CDR3 spans 14 residues. The trim removed 1 base at V and 5 bases at J, leaving 4 bases unmatched. Looked up from germline, CDR1 is SGHAT and CDR2 is FQNNGV. In nucleotides, the CDR3 is TGTGCCAGCAGCTTAGGGCGGGGGACCGAGACCCAGTACTTC. Amino acid sequence: CASSLGRGTETQYF.

Only a few counts were recorded for this clonotype. The CDR3 DNA follows: TGTGCCAGCAGCTTATTAGGTGGAGGGGAGTATGACTATGGCTACACCTTC. It is translated as CASSLLGGGEYDYGYTF. V gene TRBV7-3 combines with J gene TRBJ1-2, with D possibly matching TRBD1 (5 bases). V lost 2 bases, J lost 3 bases, and 19 bases lay in between. The CDR3 has 17 residues. Germline loops: CDR1 SGHTA, CDR2 FQGTGA.

The chain is built from TRBV6-2 or TRBV6-3 and TRBJ2-7, with D hard to call. V was pared by 6 bases and J by 0 bases, with 6 bases between. There are 12 residues in the CDR3. The germline V gene encodes CDR1 MNHEY and CDR2 SVGEGT. CDR3 region: CASSTSSYEQYF. DNA of the CDR3: TGTGCCAGCAGCACGAGCTCCTACGAGCAGTACTTC.